These T cell receptor beta chains were read from a single sample in a study of cytomegalovirus exposure and HLA in healthy donors. Using immunoSEQ multiplex PCR, the repertoire was profiled, and TCRdb retains in-frame clones only, with some absent. The sample carries 200,000 to 250,000 clones, 70% to 90% recorded once. Specimen: PBMCs. These receptors were obtained from a woman aged 18-35 years in good health and CMV-seronegative. Each CDR3 is given with its conserved first and last residue. D genes are given only for firm matches. Clone size appears in some rows only: once, few, many, or a class for an expanded clone.

v_gene: TRBV5-4; j_gene: TRBJ2-7; d_gene: NA; abundance: NA; CDR3nt: TGTGCCAGCAGCTTGGATCGGGGATCGGGTGAGCAGTACTTC; CDR3aa: CASSLDRGSGEQYF
v_gene: TRBV5-1; j_gene: TRBJ1-3; d_gene: TRBD1; abundance: NA; CDR3nt: TGCGCCAGCACCAGGACAGGGCCCTATTCTGGAAACACCATATATTTT; CDR3aa: CASTRTGPYSGNTIYF
v_gene: TRBV5-1; j_gene: TRBJ2-3; d_gene: NA; abundance: NA; CDR3nt: TGCGCCAGCAGCTTGGCAGGGGATTCTGGCACAGATACGCAGTATTTT; CDR3aa: CASSLAGDSGTDTQYF
v_gene: TRBV6-6; j_gene: TRBJ1-3; d_gene: NA; abundance: NA; CDR3nt: TGTGCCAGCAGTTACTCGAACAGCTTCTCTGGAAACACCATATATTTT; CDR3aa: CASSYSNSFSGNTIYF
v_gene: TRBV7-8; j_gene: TRBJ1-5; d_gene: TRBD1; abundance: few; CDR3nt: TGTGCCAGCAGCGGCCGGGACAGGTTCCTTCAGCCCCAGCATTTT; CDR3aa: CASSGRDRFLQPQHF
v_gene: TRBV7-2; j_gene: TRBJ2-1; d_gene: TRBD2; abundance: NA; CDR3nt: TGTGCCAGCAGCTTAACTAGCGGGAGGTCCTACAATGAGCAGTTCTTC; CDR3aa: CASSLTSGRSYNEQFF
v_gene: TRBV2; j_gene: TRBJ2-3; d_gene: NA; abundance: once; CDR3nt: TGTGCCAGCAGAAGTACGGGAGTACTCACAGATACGCAGTATTTT; CDR3aa: CASRSTGVLTDTQYF
v_gene: TRBV28; j_gene: TRBJ2-7; d_gene: NA; abundance: NA; CDR3nt: TGTGCCAGCAGTTTAGTCGGGAGCTTTTCCTACGAGCAGTACTTC; CDR3aa: CASSLVGSFSYEQYF
v_gene: TRBV28; j_gene: TRBJ1-2; d_gene: TRBD1; abundance: NA; CDR3nt: TGTGCCAGCAGCCTTGACAGGGTATGGGGCTACACCTTC; CDR3aa: CASSLDRVWGYTF
v_gene: TRBV28; j_gene: TRBJ1-2; d_gene: NA; abundance: NA; CDR3nt: TGTGCCAGCAGTTTAGCTTCAGGGATCGGTGGCTACACCTTC; CDR3aa: CASSLASGIGGYTF
v_gene: TRBV7-2; j_gene: TRBJ2-2; d_gene: NA; abundance: NA; CDR3nt: TGTGCCAGCAGCTTAAGAGGACTCGTCACCGGGGAGCTGTTTTTT; CDR3aa: CASSLRGLVTGELFF
v_gene: TRBV5-4; j_gene: TRBJ1-4; d_gene: NA; abundance: NA; CDR3nt: TGTGCCAGCAGCTTACAGGGCGGTGTGGAGGAAAAACTGTTTTTT; CDR3aa: CASSLQGGVEEKLFF
v_gene: TRBV28; j_gene: TRBJ1-1; d_gene: TRBD1; abundance: NA; CDR3nt: TGTGCCAGCAGTCCCACCGGACAGGGAAGGGCTTTCTTT; CDR3aa: CASSPTGQGRAFF
v_gene: TRBV28; j_gene: TRBJ1-5; d_gene: NA; abundance: few; CDR3nt: TGTGCCAGCAGTTTGGGGTTGGGACAACGACAGCCCCAGCATTTT; CDR3aa: CASSLGLGQRQPQHF
v_gene: TRBV6-1; j_gene: TRBJ2-1; d_gene: NA; abundance: NA; CDR3nt: TGTGCCAGCAGAGCGGAGCCGCAGTTCTTC; CDR3aa: CASRAEPQFF
v_gene: TRBV5-1; j_gene: TRBJ2-7; d_gene: TRBD1; abundance: once; CDR3nt: TGCGCCAGCAGCTTGGACAGGGGCTACGAGCAGTACTTC; CDR3aa: CASSLDRGYEQYF
v_gene: TRBV28; j_gene: TRBJ2-5; d_gene: NA; abundance: NA; CDR3nt: TGTGCCAGCAGTCACAGGGAAGGGTTGAGAGAGACCCAGTACTTC; CDR3aa: CASSHREGLRETQYF
v_gene: TRBV12-2; j_gene: TRBJ1-1; d_gene: NA; abundance: NA; CDR3nt: TGTGCAAGTCGCTTAGCCCAACAGGGGCTGGGCACTGAAGCTTTCTTT; CDR3aa: CASRLAQQGLGTEAFF
v_gene: TRBV11-2; j_gene: TRBJ2-2; d_gene: NA; abundance: NA; CDR3nt: TGTGCCAGCAGCCCCTTACAGGGAGCCGGGGAGCTGTTTTTT; CDR3aa: CASSPLQGAGELFF
v_gene: TRBV27; j_gene: TRBJ2-1; d_gene: NA; abundance: NA; CDR3nt: TGTGCCAGCACGCTCCAGGGCAGCTACAATGAGCAGTTCTTC; CDR3aa: CASTLQGSYNEQFF
v_gene: TRBV9; j_gene: TRBJ1-2; d_gene: NA; abundance: NA; CDR3nt: TGTGCCAGCAGCGGTTCCCCCGGGGGCTACACCTTC; CDR3aa: CASSGSPGGYTF
v_gene: TRBV4-1; j_gene: TRBJ1-3; d_gene: TRBD1; abundance: NA; CDR3nt: TGCGCCAGCAGCCAAGATCCGCAGGGGGCACCTGGAAACACCATATATTTT; CDR3aa: CASSQDPQGAPGNTIYF
v_gene: TRBV28; j_gene: TRBJ1-4; d_gene: TRBD1; abundance: NA; CDR3nt: TGTGCCAGCAGTCCCGCCGGACAGGCCGGTGAAAAACTGTTTTTT; CDR3aa: CASSPAGQAGEKLFF
v_gene: TRBV11-3; j_gene: TRBJ2-1; d_gene: TRBD2; abundance: NA; CDR3nt: TGTGCCAGCAGCTCCTCGGGAGGGCCAGGTGAGCAGTTCTTC; CDR3aa: CASSSSGGPGEQFF
v_gene: TRBV29-1; j_gene: TRBJ2-7; d_gene: NA; abundance: NA; CDR3nt: TGCAGCGTTGGGGGGGGCGTCACTGGGAACACCTACGAGCAGTACTTC; CDR3aa: CSVGGGVTGNTYEQYF
v_gene: TRBV9; j_gene: TRBJ2-1; d_gene: TRBD2; abundance: NA; CDR3nt: TGTGCCAGCAGCACCGCACTAGCGGGGGGGTGGGATGAGCAGTTCTTC; CDR3aa: CASSTALAGGWDEQFF
v_gene: TRBV9; j_gene: TRBJ1-1; d_gene: NA; abundance: NA; CDR3nt: TGTGCCAGCAGCGTAGGTGGAGACACCACTCGGGGGAACACTGAAGCTTTCTTT; CDR3aa: CASSVGGDTTRGNTEAFF
v_gene: TRBV15; j_gene: TRBJ2-7; d_gene: NA; abundance: few; CDR3nt: TGTGCCACCAGCAGAGATCCCGGCCAGGACGAGCAGTACTTC; CDR3aa: CATSRDPGQDEQYF
v_gene: TRBV4-2; j_gene: TRBJ1-2; d_gene: NA; abundance: NA; CDR3nt: TGTGCCAGCAGCCTTTCCCTATCTGGCTACACCTTC; CDR3aa: CASSLSLSGYTF
v_gene: TRBV6-6; j_gene: TRBJ1-2; d_gene: NA; abundance: NA; CDR3nt: TGTGCCAGCAGCTCTAACCTCGGTGGCTACACCTTC; CDR3aa: CASSSNLGGYTF
v_gene: TRBV5-6; j_gene: TRBJ2-1; d_gene: TRBD1; abundance: once; CDR3nt: TGTGCCAGCAGCTTGGGGCAGGGGGCTTTCCATGAGCAGTTCTTC; CDR3aa: CASSLGQGAFHEQFF
v_gene: TRBV4-1; j_gene: TRBJ2-2; d_gene: NA; abundance: NA; CDR3nt: TGCGCCAGCAGCGCCATTGGGCAAACCGGGGAGCTGTTTTTT; CDR3aa: CASSAIGQTGELFF
v_gene: TRBV7-2; j_gene: TRBJ2-2; d_gene: TRBD2; abundance: NA; CDR3nt: TGTGCCAGCAGCTTTGGGACTAGCGTCACCGGGGAGCTGTTTTTT; CDR3aa: CASSFGTSVTGELFF
v_gene: TRBV5-1; j_gene: TRBJ1-2; d_gene: TRBD1; abundance: NA; CDR3nt: TGCGCCACGAGGGGGACAGGGAACGGCTACACCTTC; CDR3aa: CATRGTGNGYTF
v_gene: TRBV28; j_gene: TRBJ1-1; d_gene: TRBD1; abundance: NA; CDR3nt: TGTGCCAGCAGTAGACAGGGGGGGAACACTGAAGCTTTCTTT; CDR3aa: CASSRQGGNTEAFF
v_gene: TRBV7-9; j_gene: TRBJ1-2; d_gene: NA; abundance: few; CDR3nt: TGTGCCAGCAGCACATTACCGTTCCAGGGTGGCTACGGCTACACCTTC; CDR3aa: CASSTLPFQGGYGYTF
v_gene: TRBV11-2; j_gene: TRBJ2-7; d_gene: NA; abundance: NA; CDR3nt: TGTGCCAGCAGCTCGAGGTTCGGGGACTACGAGCAGTACTTC; CDR3aa: CASSSRFGDYEQYF
v_gene: TRBV4-3; j_gene: TRBJ2-1; d_gene: NA; abundance: NA; CDR3nt: TGCGCCAGCAGCCGGTCTCAGGGCTCCTACAATGAGCAGTTCTTC; CDR3aa: CASSRSQGSYNEQFF
v_gene: TRBV5-1; j_gene: TRBJ2-5; d_gene: NA; abundance: NA; CDR3nt: TGCGCCAGCAGCTTGGCGCGGCGTGAGACCCAGTACTTC; CDR3aa: CASSLARRETQYF
v_gene: TRBV7-6; j_gene: TRBJ2-7; d_gene: TRBD2; abundance: NA; CDR3nt: TGTGCCAGCAGCTCCCTAGCGGGAAGATACGAGCAGTACTTC; CDR3aa: CASSSLAGRYEQYF
v_gene: TRBV29-1; j_gene: TRBJ2-1; d_gene: NA; abundance: NA; CDR3nt: TGCAGCGTTGACGGGGTTTCGCTGCCAAGGAATGAGCAGTTCTTC; CDR3aa: CSVDGVSLPRNEQFF